These 20 T cell receptor beta chains share one sample of origin, sequenced in a study of T-cell memory formation after mild COVID-19. A single record per CDR3 protein comes from TCRdb applying MiXCR to the 5' RACE reads. The table has around 250,000 distinct CDR3 sequences, under 20% seen once. Sequencing was carried out using PBMCs or a T cell subset sorted from them (not recorded which). These receptor sequences come from a man between 18 and 29 years old who had mild COVID-19 (a few samples of this study predate the infection). Cell type and time point are not known.

This clonotype was observed a few times. The chain combines TRBV29-1 with TRBJ2-7; TRBD1 is a possible D gene (6 bases). V was clipped by 2 bases and J by 1 base, with 9 bases between them. Germline V gene sequence: CDR1 SQVTM, CDR2 ANQGSEA. The CDR3 length is 13 residues. CDR3 amino acids: CSVESGVSYEQYF. The CDR3 bases are TGCAGCGTTGAATCAGGGGTTTCCTACGAGCAGTACTTC.

This clonotype has a handful of counts. The genes are TRBV7-9 and TRBJ2-3; TRBD2 agrees at 14 bases. CDR1 and CDR2 from the germline V gene are SEHNR and FQNEAQ (reference sequence). The CDR3 runs 17 residues. Germline trimming cut 5 bases from V and 5 bases from J; bases unmatched to any gene: 9. The CDR3 loop is CASSLRLAGGQGDTQYF. For the CDR3, the DNA is TGTGCCAGCAGCCTCCGACTAGCGGGGGGGCAGGGAGATACGCAGTATTTT.

In this sample, this clonotype turned up many times. V is TRBV20-1 and J is TRBJ2-1; TRBD2 might be the D (5 bases). V gave up 3 bases and J gave up 9 bases, with 21 bases separating them. The germline V gene encodes CDR1 DFQATT and CDR2 SNEGSKA (reference sequence). CDR3 length: 15 residues. The CDR3 reads CSASELAEKRGEQFF. For the CDR3, the DNA is TGCAGTGCTAGTGAGCTAGCAGAAAAACGGGGTGAGCAGTTCTTC.

With regard to this clonotype: Given a much more abundant clone one base away, this may be a read error. Because it lacks the conserved phenylalanine or tryptophan at the end, this CDR3 is likely a read error. The chain combines TRBV7-2 with TRBJ2-1; D is perhaps TRBD1 (6 bases). The CDR3 is 12 residues long. V was trimmed by 4 bases and J by 9 bases, leaving 10 bases between them. Germline assignment: CDR1 SGHTA and CDR2 FQGNSA. The CDR3 nucleotides are TGTGCCAGCAGCTCACAGGGCATTGAGCAGTTCTTA. It yields the protein CASSSQGIEQFL.

This clonotype was seen only once. This chain links TRBV6-5 with TRBJ2-7; D possibly matches TRBD1 or TRBD2 (6 bases each). Trimming cost V 1 base and J 5 bases, with 15 bases left between them. The length of the CDR3 is 15 residues. Germline V gives CDR1 MNHEY, CDR2 SVGAGI. The CDR3 sequence is CASSYLGGAFNEQYV. DNA of the CDR3: TGTGCCAGCAGTTACTTGGGGGGCGCGTTTAACGAGCAGTACGTC.

This clonotype was detected a few times. This rearrangement joins TRBV12-3 or TRBV12-4 to TRBJ2-3; D gene unclear. CDR3 size: 14 residues. The V and J ends lost 6 bases and 0 bases respectively, with 10 bases between them. Here the CDR3 DNA reads TGTGCCAGCAGAGTATCCGGAAGCACAGATACGCAGTATTTT. It translates to CASRVSGSTDTQYF.

The V gene is TRBV10-3, the J gene TRBJ2-2, with D possibly matching TRBD1 (6 bases). This CDR3 is 15 amino acids long. V dropped 6 bases and J dropped 6 bases, with 17 bases sitting between them. The germline gives CDR1 ENHRY, CDR2 SYGVKD. The CDR3 DNA sequence: TGTGCCATCAGAGATAATTACAGGGAACCCGGGGAGCTGTTTTTT. Its translation: CAIRDNYREPGELFF.

This clonotype was seen a few times. The chain carries TRBV29-1 and TRBJ2-2; maybe TRBD1 (6 bases). The V end lost 5 bases, the J end lost 5 bases, and 12 bases lay between the germline ends. Germline V gene data show CDR1 as SQVTM and CDR2 as ANQGSEA. The CDR3 runs to 13 residues. CDR3 DNA: TGCAGCGTTCTGGGGGCAGGGACCGGGGAGCTGTTTTTT. It is translated as CSVLGAGTGELFF.

This clonotype was seen more than once but under ten times. The chain carries TRBV6-2 or TRBV6-3 and TRBJ2-1, with TRBD2 as a possible D gene (5 bases). The V gene's germline CDR1 is MNHEY and CDR2 SVGEGT. The CDR3 has 13 residues. The V end lost 2 bases, the J end lost 7 bases, and 9 bases lay between the germline ends. DNA of the CDR3: TGTGCCAGCAGTTACGAGGGCGGGAATGAGCAGTTCTTC. Residues: CASSYEGGNEQFF.

This clonotype was seen only a few times. The chain recombines TRBV12-3 or TRBV12-4 with TRBJ1-1; TRBD1 is a possible D gene (6 bases). The CDR3 covers 16 residues. Trimming stripped 5 bases from V and 0 bases from J, with 16 bases between. The CDR3 DNA is TGTGCCAGCAGTCCATTAACAGGGACATTGAACACTGAAGCTTTCTTT. Translating it yields CASSPLTGTLNTEAFF.

DNA for the CDR3: TGTGCCAGCAGCCACGGGGCTAGCGGGGGGGCCGATGGTGGGACCCAGTACTTC. Amino acids: CASSHGASGGADGGTQYF. The V and J genes are TRBV4-2 and TRBJ2-5; 12 positions match TRBD2. V lost 3 bases and J lost 7; bases outside the gene matches: 15. The CDR3 contains 18 residues. Germline loops: CDR1 LGHNA, CDR2 YNFKEQ.

The chain links TRBV12-3 or TRBV12-4 to TRBJ2-3; no clear D gene. With 1 base removed from V and 1 base from J, the gap between germline ends came to 6 bases. The CDR3 sequence is 14 residues long. The CDR3 nucleotides read TGTGCCAGCAGTTTAGTGGCTCGCACAGATACGCAGTATTTT. This translates into CASSLVARTDTQYF.

The V call is TRBV15, the J call TRBJ2-3; no clear D gene. CDR1 is LNHNV, CDR2 YYDKDF, per germline (reference sequence). This CDR3 is built from 12 residues. V lost 3 bases, J lost 3 bases, and 4 bases lay in between. As DNA, the CDR3 is TGTGCCACCAGCAGTGGGACAGATACGCAGTATTTT. Translating gives CATSSGTDTQYF.

This clonotype was found a few times. The rearrangement uses TRBV20-1 and TRBJ2-3, with 8 bases identical to TRBD2. There are 13 residues in the CDR3. The ends lost 7 bases at V and 3 bases at J; junction bases unmatched: 6. CDR1 and CDR2 (germline): DFQATT, SNEGSKA (reference sequence). The CDR3 loop is CSGAGGVTDTQYF. DNA for the CDR3: TGCAGTGGGGCGGGGGGCGTGACAGATACGCAGTATTTT.

The chain recombines TRBV5-1 with TRBJ2-4, with D tentatively TRBD2 (6 bases). Germline V CDR1 and CDR2: SGHRS, YFSETQ. Trimming took off 10 bases at V and 2 bases at J, with 13 bases between the two ends. The CDR3 sequence is 13 residues long. CDR3 loop: CALAERTKNIQYF. Here the CDR3 DNA reads TGCGCCTTAGCGGAAAGAACCAAAAACATTCAGTACTTC.

The V call is TRBV1, the J call TRBJ1-4; the DNA was not compared with TRBD1, the D call given in the table. TRBV1 is given as a pseudogene. The CDR3 extends over 16 amino acids. As DNA, the CDR3 is TGCACCAGCAGCCAAGAGATGGGACCCTTAGGAGAAAAACTGTTTTTT. It yields the protein CTSSQEMGPLGEKLFF.

The CDR3 DNA follows: TGCGCCAGCAGCTTGGCCCCCCCAGGAGATACGCAGTATTTT. This sequence encodes CASSLAPPGDTQYF. V is TRBV5-1 and J is TRBJ2-3, with D hard to call. Trimming took off 0 bases at V and 5 bases at J, with 10 bases between the two ends. This CDR3 is built from 14 residues. Germline values: CDR1 SGHRS, CDR2 YFSETQ.

This clonotype has more than one count but fewer than ten. The chain carries TRBV20-1 and TRBJ1-2; 7 bases agree with TRBD1. This CDR3 comprises 16 residues. From germline, CDR1 is DFQATT and CDR2 SNEGSKA (reference sequence). The junction had 16 bases not matched to a gene; V was cut back by 6 bases and J by 3 bases. The CDR3 reads CSAQPPDRAQDYGYTF. CDR3 bases: TGCAGTGCCCAACCACCTGACAGGGCTCAAGACTATGGCTACACCTTC.

This clonotype was picked up a small number of times. V gene TRBV7-2 combines with J gene TRBJ2-2; D gene uncertain. CDR1 is SGHTA and CDR2 is FQGNSA in the germline V gene. The CDR3 is 14 amino acids. The V end was cut by 5 bases, the J end by 6 bases, with 13 bases between. CDR3 protein: CASSNRRSPGELFF. The CDR3 coding sequence is TGTGCCAGCAGCAACCGACGATCACCCGGGGAGCTGTTTTTT. The full variable domain, its missing parts supplied by reference TRBV7-2 and TRBJ2-2, is GAGVSQSPSNKVTEKGKDVELRCDPISGHTALYWYRQSLGQGLEFLIYFQGNSAPDKSGLPSDRFSAERTGGSVSTLTIQRTQQEDSAVYLCASSNRRSPGELFFGEGSRLTVL.

This clonotype was detected a few times. This rearrangement joins TRBV20-1 to TRBJ2-7; possible D gene TRBD1, 6 bases. V dropped 0 bases and J dropped 7 bases, with 22 bases sitting between them. This CDR3 region has 16 residues. CDR1 and CDR2 (germline): DFQATT, SNEGSKA (reference sequence). The CDR3 coding sequence is TGCAGTGCTAGAGATCGGGGCAGGGGCTCGTATAGTGAGCAGTACTTC. Translation gives CSARDRGRGSYSEQYF.